Below are 27 T cell receptor beta chains sequenced from a single sample in a study of T cells expressing NK-cell markers (dated by TCRdb to 2018 to 2020). The method behind the library was 5' RACE. Data came from an Illumina HiSeq 2000. Reads reprocessed by TCRdb are summarized as one entry per CDR3 protein sequence, and DNA is absent. In this sample's table one finds some 440,000 distinct CDR3 sequences. The ten largest clones represent over 1.3% of the sample. The source material was blood T cells: a sorted CD56 or NKG2C T cell subset, CD4+ or CD8+ T cells, or bulk PBMC T cells (not recorded which). The receptors stem from a woman aged 50 to 60 in good health. Donor details come from another sample of the same person, matched by shared clones.

The chain links TRBV28 to TRBJ1-2. The CDR3 loop spans 15 amino acids. Germline-derived CDR1 and CDR2 are MDHEN and SYDVKM. CDR3 loop: CASSLLGGVYYGYTF.

The chain uses TRBV3-1 and TRBJ2-7; the D call of TRBD1 rests on TCRdb alone, since no DNA is present to check it. CDR3 length: 14 amino acids. Germline CDR1 reads LGHDT; CDR2 reads YNNKEL (reference sequence). CDR3 region: CASSLYRGRNEQYF.

CDR3 sequence reads: CASSQSSGYSPLHF. The V gene is TRBV16, the J gene TRBJ1-6; there is no DNA to check the TCRdb D call of TRBD1. The CDR3 extends over 14 amino acids. Germline assignment: CDR1 KGHSY and CDR2 FQNENV.

V and J are TRBV10-3 and TRBJ1-5. This CDR3 has 14 residues. CDR1 ENHRY and CDR2 SYGVKD come from the germline V gene. The CDR3 is CAISAFGKLTPQHF.

The gene calls are TRBV29-1 and TRBJ2-2; TCRdb reports TRBD1, a call that lacks DNA to check it against. The CDR3 is made up of 12 amino acids. Germline CDR1 is SQVTM and CDR2 is ANQGSEA. This CDR3 reads CSVLTVTGELFF.

V is TRBV25-1 and J is TRBJ1-2; the D gene TCRdb calls, TRBD1, cannot be checked with no DNA. The CDR3 has 16 residues. Germline CDR1 and CDR2: MGHDK and SYGVNS. This chain's CDR3 is CASSEGAGIPNYGYTF.

J is TRBJ2-1 and V is TRBV7-2. Germline V gives CDR1 SGHTA, CDR2 FQGNSA. The CDR3 runs to 14 residues. This chain's CDR3 is CASSPYLPYNEQFF.

This CDR3 is CASSPLPGLASSYNEQFF. V and J are TRBV9 and TRBJ2-1; without DNA, the TCRdb call of TRBD2 cannot be checked. Germline CDR1 is SGDLS and CDR2 is YYNGEE. The CDR3 spans 18 residues.

The rearrangement joins TRBV10-1 to TRBJ2-3; TCRdb's D call, TRBD2, is unchecked because there is no DNA. Germline values: CDR1 WNHNN, CDR2 SYGVQD (reference sequence). The CDR3 sequence is 18 residues long. This chain's CDR3 is CASSAGRGSGFNTDTQYF.

The chain joins TRBV11-3 to TRBJ2-3; the TCRdb call, TRBD1, lacks DNA for checking. The CDR3 sequence is 17 residues long. Per the germline V gene, CDR1 is SGHNT and CDR2 is YENEEA. CDR3: CASSLSTGELNTDTQYF.

CDR3 sequence: CAWSFSGRMNNEQFF. The chain joins TRBV30 to TRBJ2-1; TCRdb's D call, TRBD2, is unchecked because there is no DNA. The CDR3 is 15 residues long. CDR1 GTSNPN and CDR2 SVGIG come from the germline V gene (reference sequence). Full variable domain (remainder filled in from reference TRBV30 and TRBJ2-1): SQTIHQWPATLVQPVGSPLSLECTVEGTSNPNLYWYRQAAGRGLQLLFYSVGIGQISSEVPQNLSASRPQDRQFILSSKKLLLSDSGFYLCAWSFSGRMNNEQFFGPGTRLTVL.

The chain carries TRBV4-1 and TRBJ2-7; TCRdb proposes TRBD1, but this gene call is untestable without DNA. The CDR3 covers 16 residues. CDR1 and CDR2 from the germline V gene are MGHRA and YSYEKL. The CDR3 spells CASSPTALSPSYEQYF.

The CDR3 spells CASSVGTKNEKLFF. The rearrangement links TRBV27 to TRBJ1-4; the D gene TCRdb calls, TRBD1, cannot be checked with no DNA. This CDR3 region has 14 residues. Per germline, CDR1 MNHEY and CDR2 SMNVEV (reference sequence).

V and J are TRBV18 and TRBJ2-7; TCRdb picks TRBD2, but there is no DNA to check that call. The CDR3 spans 13 residues. The germline V gene has CDR1 KGHSH and CDR2 LQKENI. The CDR3 sequence: CASSPADSGRIYF.

This chain links TRBV20-1 with TRBJ2-1; TCRdb calls TRBD2, which cannot be checked without DNA. This CDR3 has 11 amino acids. Germline assignment: CDR1 DFQATT and CDR2 SNEGSKA (reference sequence). CDR3 residues: CSAKREGRPFF.

V usage is TRBV5-1 and J usage is TRBJ2-5; TCRdb reports TRBD1, a call that lacks DNA to check it against. Germline values: CDR1 SGHRS, CDR2 YFSETQ. This CDR3 is 17 amino acids long. The CDR3: CASSPGLDRTHQETQYF.

The chain links TRBV10-3 to TRBJ1-2; with no DNA, the TCRdb D assignment of TRBD1 cannot be verified. Germline CDR1 reads ENHRY; CDR2 reads SYGVKD. This CDR3 has 14 residues. CDR3 sequence: CAISERQGAYGYTF.

This sequence joins TRBV5-1 and TRBJ2-5; checking the TCRdb D call of TRBD1 is not possible without DNA. CDR1 and CDR2 from the germline V gene are SGHRS and YFSETQ. The length of the CDR3 is 15 residues. The CDR3 here is CASSLEGLIGETQYF.

The rearrangement links TRBV5-1 to TRBJ2-1. The CDR3 spans 15 residues. Looked up from germline, CDR1 is SGHRS and CDR2 is YFSETQ. CDR3 region: CASSFERLDYNEQFF.

The chain employs TRBV30 and TRBJ2-7. CDR3 length equals 13 residues. CDR1 is GTSNPN, CDR2 SVGIG, per germline (reference sequence). This CDR3 reads CAWSGAQAYEQYF.

The rearrangement joins TRBV20-1 to TRBJ1-3. Germline lookup yields CDR1 DFQATT and CDR2 SNEGSKA (reference sequence). The CDR3 sequence is 13 residues long. The chain's CDR3 is CSAAPDRRNTIYF.

The CDR3 is CAISESTPRTNTEAFF. V and J are TRBV10-3 and TRBJ1-1. The CDR3 contains 16 residues. Germline V gives CDR1 ENHRY, CDR2 SYGVKD.

J is TRBJ2-3 and V is TRBV6-1. Germline CDR1 MNHNS, CDR2 SASEGT. This CDR3 has 11 residues. This CDR3 reads CASSTAWTQYF.

This chain links TRBV11-2 with TRBJ2-1; with no DNA, the TCRdb D assignment of TRBD2 cannot be verified. Per the germline V gene, CDR1 is SGHAT and CDR2 is FQNNGV. This CDR3 has 14 residues. Here the CDR3 reads CASSRGLAGEEQFF.

V and J are TRBV7-9 and TRBJ2-1; the D call from TCRdb, TRBD1, cannot be confirmed without DNA. The CDR3 is made up of 22 amino acids. CDR1 and CDR2 (germline): SEHNR, FQNEAQ (reference sequence). The CDR3: CASSPVGIEEPGPSSSYNEQFF.

The chain links TRBV11-2 to TRBJ1-2; the D call of TRBD1 rests on TCRdb alone, since no DNA is present to check it. Germline values: CDR1 SGHAT, CDR2 FQNNGV. This CDR3 has 15 residues. The chain's CDR3 is CASRSNPTGRHGYTF.

The chain combines TRBV18 with TRBJ1-1; the D call from TCRdb, TRBD1, cannot be confirmed without DNA. CDR1 KGHSH and CDR2 LQKENI come from the germline V gene. The CDR3 runs 15 residues. The CDR3 region is CASSPPGATNTEAFF. Full variable domain (remainder filled in from reference TRBV18 and TRBJ1-1): NAGVMQNPRHLVRRRGQEARLRCSPMKGHSHVYWYRQLPEEGLKFMVYLQKENIIDESGMPKERFSAEFPKEGPSILRIQQVVRGDSAAYFCASSPPGATNTEAFFGQGTRLTVV.